The present entry profiles one T cell receptor beta chain with its context. This clonotype was counted a few times. Its antigen is currently not known. Base qualities are missing; no much larger clone stands one base away. CDR1 and CDR2, looked up from the germline V gene, are MNHEY and SVGAGI. The cysteine opens and the phenylalanine closes a CDR3 of 15 amino acids. CDR3 DNA is the only sequence kept; it has 45 bases, read in frame from the first base. The trim is 0 bases for V and 6 bases for J, with a gap of 15 bases between the germline ends. This record comes from a study of T cells after yellow fever vaccination (dated by TCRdb to the late 2010s). General notes on the study: Libraries from fractions with low cell numbers were prepared with the SMART-Seq v4 Ultra Low Input RNA kit. Blood samples were taken at several timepoints before and after primary and secondary immunization, and bulk PBMC replicates and cell subsets were isolated. To follow T-cell clones before and after primary and booster YFV17D yellow fever vaccination, bulk TCR alpha and beta repertoires were sequenced over time. The cohort comprised two healthy male donors, one aged 18 to 30 and one aged 30 to 39 years. The paper as a whole reports these results and caveats: Most clones expanded after primary vaccination (approximately 95% of CD4 and roughly 90% of CD8) were re-detected after the booster, suggesting that broad memory maintenance occurred. The study included only two donors, which limits how far the findings can be generalized. A small share of clonotypes was detected in both CD4 and CD8 compartments, with the overlap likely arising from convergent recombination. Computational filtering was required because FACS-sorted repertoires could contain abundant contaminating clonotypes from the bulk population. The secondary T-cell response was weaker than the primary response but faster, peaking on day 5 instead of day 15.

TCR cDNA was made using 5'RACE template switching, a step that added a universal primer site and unique molecular identifiers. Priming for cDNA synthesis came from both the TCR alpha and TCR beta constant segments. Library amplification used two PCR steps, and the second PCR step added sample barcodes and sequencing adapters. Sequencing of libraries was performed on Illumina HiSeq 2500 (2x100 bp) or NovaSeq (2x150 bp). The authors' pipeline ran thus. Demultiplexing of reads and collapsing into UMI consensus sequences were performed with MIGEC, and V(D)J alignment was carried out with MiXCR. Vaccine-responding clonotypes were defined with edgeR using replicate PBMC samples, requiring FDR below 0.01 and a log2 fold change above 5 up to day 15. CD4 or CD8 identity was assigned to each bulk clonotype according to whether the clonotype was present at higher abundance in the sequenced CD4 repertoire or the sequenced CD8 repertoire. TCRdb's own reprocessing of the public reads used fastp at Q25 and MiXCR and kept productive beta chains. Merged by CDR3 protein, the rows form single entries marked with the most common genes and DNA. TCRdb's processing, not the authors', yielded these V and J calls. This sample holds 200,000 to 250,000 distinct CDR3 sequences; 6.9% were observed only once. Jointly, the top ten make up about 0.85% of the sample.

The sample's treatment or condition, from its label and the paper: live attenuated yellow fever vaccine strain. A standard Ficoll-Paque protocol was used to isolate PBMCs from peripheral blood. Dynabeads CD4 and CD8 positive selection kits were used to isolate CD4 and CD8 T-cell fractions. TriZol was used to extract RNA from bulk PBMCs, CD4 and CD8 fractions, and dextramer-positive and dextramer-negative fractions. Sequencing used CD4+ T cells sorted from PBMCs, obtained 15 days after the yellow fever booster vaccination. The rearrangement joined TRBV6-5 to TRBJ2-7, with the D gene possibly TRBD1 or TRBD2, each one fitting 6 bases. The source of this sequence is a man younger than 45 who received the YFV17D yellow fever vaccine. The CDR3 has the sequence CASSYSNGGGGEQYF. At the DNA level, the sequence is TGTGCCAGCAGTTACTCGAACGGGGGCGGCGGCGAGCAGTACTTC.